Presented here are 14 T cell receptor beta chains from one specimen sequenced in a study of T cells in Graves' hyperthyroidism and ophthalmopathy. Amplification of TCR beta CDR3 regions used RNA as the template. A set of HTBI primers served as the primers for a first-round RT-PCR of the TCR CDR3. TCRdb re-analysed the multiplex PCR reads in MiXCR, keeping a single row per CDR3 protein. In the table there are roughly 350,000 distinct CDR3 sequences, 13% to 15% of which are singletons. The source material was blood. These receptors were obtained from a woman aged 25 to 39 with Graves' ophthalmopathy.

This clonotype occurred many times. The chain carries TRBV10-3 and TRBJ2-7; 10 nucleotides agree with TRBD1. CDR3 size: 14 residues. Per the germline V gene, CDR1 is ENHRY and CDR2 is SYGVKD. With 4 bases clipped from V and 3 bases from J, the junction kept 3 bases outside the gene matches. The CDR3 spells CAISGGTGVYEQYF. The CDR3 DNA is TGTGCCATCAGTGGCGGGACAGGGGTCTACGAGCAGTACTTC.

This clonotype was seen at least ten times. The CDR3 protein is CAGGQDYTEAFF. The CDR3 DNA is TGTGCCGGCGGACAGGACTACACTGAAGCTTTCTTT. The chain couples TRBV2 to TRBJ1-1; 7 bases are shared with TRBD1. Per the germline V gene, CDR1 is SNHLY and CDR2 is FYNNEI. The CDR3 extends over 12 amino acids. The V gene end was trimmed by 11 bases and the J gene end by 3 bases; junction bases not matched to a gene: 6.

This clonotype was counted once. The chain links TRBV4-1 to TRBJ1-3, with D hard to call. The CDR3 contains 14 residues. Germline assignment: CDR1 MGHRA and CDR2 YSYEKL. With 3 bases removed from V and 2 bases from J, the gap between germline ends came to 8 bases. CDR3 DNA: TGCGCCAGCAGCCAGCTTATCGCTGGAAACACCATATATTTT. This encodes CASSQLIAGNTIYF.

This clonotype came up many times. This sequence joins TRBV28 and TRBJ1-6, with a possible D match to TRBD1 (6 bases). This CDR3 spans 15 amino acids. With 6 bases removed from V and 6 bases from J, the gap between germline ends came to 15 bases. Germline assignment: CDR1 MDHEN and CDR2 SYDVKM. This CDR3 reads CASRGGGGFNSPLHF. The CDR3 bases are TGTGCCAGCAGGGGGGGGGGGGGCTTTAATTCACCCCTCCACTTT. Complete variable domain (other parts from reference TRBV28 and TRBJ1-6): DVKVTQSSRYLVKRTGEKVFLECVQDMDHENMFWYRQDPGLGLRLIYFSYDVKMKEKGDIPEGYSVSREKKERFSLILESASTNQTSMYLCASRGGGGFNSPLHFGNGTRLTVT.

In this sample, this clonotype turned up many times. This chain joins TRBV20-1 and TRBJ2-7, with D tentatively TRBD2 (5 bases). This CDR3 spans 13 amino acids. From germline, CDR1 is DFQATT and CDR2 SNEGSKA (reference sequence). Trimming removed 0 bases at V and 3 bases at J, with 9 bases between. The CDR3 DNA reads TGCAGTGCTAGAGACCCCGGACTCTACGAGCAGTACTTC. The encoded protein is CSARDPGLYEQYF.

Ten or more counts support this clonotype. The V gene is TRBV3-1, the J gene TRBJ1-6, with 10 bases identical to TRBD1. The CDR3 extends over 14 amino acids. Germline CDR1 is LGHDT and CDR2 is YNNKEL (reference sequence). The V gene end was trimmed by 7 bases and the J gene end by 8 bases; junction bases not matched to a gene: 5. The DNA of the CDR3 is TGTGCCAGCAAGCAAGGGACAGGGGATTCACCCCTCCACTTT. This encodes CASKQGTGDSPLHF. The entire variable domain, with the rest obtained from reference TRBV3-1 and TRBJ1-6, is as follows: DTAVSQTPKYLVTQMGNDKSIKCEQNLGHDTMYWYKQDSKKFLKIMFSYNNKELIINETVPNRFSPKSPDKAHLNLHINSLELGDSAVYFCASKQGTGDSPLHFGNGTRLTVT.

This clonotype was detected many times. The gene calls are TRBV15 and TRBJ2-1; TRBD2 aligns across 11 bases. After removal of 2 bases from V and 2 bases from J, the junction contained 2 bases not matched to a gene. Per germline, CDR1 LNHNV and CDR2 YYDKDF (reference sequence). The CDR3 extends over 16 amino acids. The CDR3 region has the DNA TGTGCCACCAGCAGACCTAGCGGGGGGCCCTACAATGAGCAGTTCTTC. Protein product: CATSRPSGGPYNEQFF.

To note about this clonotype: The junction differs from germline at one of its ends, possibly a read error. DNA for the CDR3: TGCAGCGTTTTAGGGGAGAATCTGGTGGGGGAGTTGTTTTTT. The encoded protein is CSVLGENLVGELFF. The J gene is TRBJ2-2, the V gene TRBV29-1; the D gene could be TRBD1 or TRBD2 (5 bases each). This CDR3 spans 14 amino acids. The germline CDR1 and CDR2 sequences are SQVTM and ANQGSEA.

J is TRBJ1-1 and V is TRBV12-3 or TRBV12-4; no firm D call. V gave up 2 bases and J gave up 1 base, with 11 bases separating them. The CDR3 loop spans 15 amino acids. The CDR3 sequence is CASSLSSGGNTEAFF. Here the CDR3 DNA reads TGTGCCAGCAGTTTAAGCTCAGGAGGGAACACTGAAGCTTTCTTT.

This clonotype appeared many times. The chain joins TRBV7-2 to TRBJ2-5; D call uncertain. CDR1 is SGHTA, CDR2 FQGNSA, per germline. V dropped 2 bases and J dropped 5 bases, with 6 bases sitting between them. This CDR3 is 12 amino acids long. This chain's CDR3 is CASSLSWETQYF. The CDR3 DNA is TGTGCCAGCAGCTTATCCTGGGAGACCCAGTACTTC. Full variable domain (missing parts from reference TRBV7-2 and TRBJ2-5): GAGVSQSPSNKVTEKGKDVELRCDPISGHTALYWYRQSLGQGLEFLIYFQGNSAPDKSGLPSDRFSAERTGGSVSTLTIQRTQQEDSAVYLCASSLSWETQYFGPGTRLLVL.

As concerns this clonotype: A read error may explain this, as a much larger clone is one base away. The rearrangement joins TRBV12-3 or TRBV12-4 to TRBJ2-1, with D tentatively TRBD1 (6 bases). The ends were cut back, 5 bases at V and 8 bases at J, with 19 bases in the middle. The CDR3 covers 15 residues. CDR3 residues: CASSLPTTGRYEQFF. CDR3 in DNA: TGTGCCAGCAGTCTCCCCACGACAGGACGCTATGAGCAGTTCTTC.

This clonotype was counted many times. The CDR3 is CASSEIDRGFFTGELFF. CDR3 coding DNA: TGTGCCAGCAGTGAAATTGATCGAGGATTCTTCACCGGGGAGCTGTTTTTT. J is TRBJ2-2 and V is TRBV6-1; D ambiguous. The V end was cut by 2 bases, the J end by 4 bases, with 17 bases between. The CDR3 spans 17 residues. The V gene's germline CDR1 is MNHNS and CDR2 SASEGT.

This clonotype came up many times. The CDR3 reads CASSFPGHWVTEAFF. The DNA for the CDR3 is TGTGCCAGCAGTTTCCCGGGACATTGGGTTACTGAAGCTTTCTTT. The rearrangement links TRBV12-3 or TRBV12-4 to TRBJ1-1, with D perhaps matching TRBD1 (6 bases). CDR3 length equals 15 residues. V gave up 3 bases and J gave up 5 bases, with 16 bases separating them.

This clonotype was detected many times. The V and J genes are TRBV6-1 and TRBJ1-3; D is uncertain. V dropped 7 bases and J dropped 3 bases, with 10 bases sitting between them. This CDR3 region has 13 residues. Looked up from germline, CDR1 is MNHNS and CDR2 is SASEGT. The CDR3 sequence is CASTDHRGNTIYF. In DNA, the CDR3 is TGTGCCAGCACCGACCACCGTGGAAACACCATATATTTT.